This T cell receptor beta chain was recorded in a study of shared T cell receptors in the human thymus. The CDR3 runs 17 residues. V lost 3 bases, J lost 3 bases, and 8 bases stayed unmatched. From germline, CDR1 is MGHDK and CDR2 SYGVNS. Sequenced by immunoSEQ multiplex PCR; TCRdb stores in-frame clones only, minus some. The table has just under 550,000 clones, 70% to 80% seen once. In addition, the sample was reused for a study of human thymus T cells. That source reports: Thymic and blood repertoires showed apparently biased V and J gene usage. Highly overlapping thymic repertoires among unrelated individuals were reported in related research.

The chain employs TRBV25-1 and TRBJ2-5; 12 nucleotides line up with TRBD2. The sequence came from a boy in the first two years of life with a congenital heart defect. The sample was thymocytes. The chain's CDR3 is CASSEGSRTSGEETQYF. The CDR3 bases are TGTGCCAGCAGTGAGGGGTCCCGGACTAGCGGGGAAGAGACCCAGTACTTC.